The 5 T cell receptor beta chains presented below share a single source sample, sequenced in a study of shared clonotypes between healthy human individuals. The protocol was immunoSEQ multiplex PCR, while the TCRdb copy is restricted to in-frame clones and leaves out a portion. The table has under 2,500,000 clones, 95% seen once. The sample comprised naive CD4+ T cells sorted from blood. The subset denotes: CD45RA+ positively selected. The receptors derive from a young man in good health.

Comment on this clone: At the DNA level, this CDR3 is encoded by other sequences in the same sample as well. The chain carries TRBV5-1 and TRBJ2-3; no reliable D call. The ends were cut back, 4 bases at V and 1 base at J, with 7 bases in the middle. The CDR3 sequence is 13 residues long. The germline V gene has CDR1 SGHRS and CDR2 YFSETQ. The CDR3 is CASSPLGTDTQYF. CDR3 nucleotides: TGCGCCAGCAGCCCCCTCGGCACAGATACGCAGTATTTT.

The rearrangement joins TRBV27 to TRBJ2-2; D not certain. V lost 3 bases, J lost 0 bases, and 11 bases lay in between. Germline CDR1 and CDR2: MNHEY and SMNVEV (reference sequence). The CDR3 contains 16 residues. Here the CDR3 reads CASSFVTLANTGELFF. The CDR3 DNA is TGTGCCAGCAGTTTTGTTACTCTAGCGAACACCGGGGAGCTGTTTTTT.

V is TRBV14 and J is TRBJ1-2; D call uncertain. Trimming left V 0 bases short and J 5 bases short, with 13 bases between. Germline V CDR1 and CDR2: SGHDN, FVKESK. The CDR3 extends over 15 amino acids. The CDR3 region has the DNA TGTGCCAGCAGCCAAGATGGTTCGGGCGGATATGGCTACACCTTC. Its translation is CASSQDGSGGYGYTF.

This clone was counted a single time. V and J are TRBV7-9 and TRBJ2-2, with no clear D. CDR1 and CDR2 from the germline V gene are SEHNR and FQNEAQ (reference sequence). V lost 5 bases and J lost 7, with 17 bases in between. CDR3 length: 15 amino acids. The CDR3 loop reads CASSPNLGSDGELFF. The CDR3, as DNA: TGTGCCAGCAGCCCCAACCTGGGATCCGACGGGGAGCTGTTTTTT.

Only one count was recorded for this clone. The chain couples TRBV28 to TRBJ2-2; 9 nucleotides line up with TRBD1. Germline CDR1 is MDHEN and CDR2 is SYDVKM. This CDR3 comprises 15 residues. The V gene end was trimmed by 3 bases and the J gene end by 5 bases; junction bases not matched to a gene: 4. DNA of the CDR3: TGTGCCAGCAGTTTTGGGGACAGGGTGACCGGGGAGCTGTTTTTT. This codes for CASSFGDRVTGELFF.